This TCR beta chain stems from a study of tumor and adjacent non-tumor tissue in lung cancer. Study background: The cohort had around eleven adenocarcinoma, 2 squamous cell and 1 small cell patients.

This CDR3 is 15 amino acids long. CDR1 is MNHNY and CDR2 is SVGAGI in the germline V gene (reference sequence). Regarding the study as a whole: TCR diversity was significantly greater in tumor than normal lung tissue. Normal lung showed higher cumulative top 100 clone frequency than tumor.

The template was RNA from unsorted bulk tissue. The library came from three nested PCR rounds adapted from ARM-PCR protocols. TCRdb ran MiXCR on the multiplex PCR reads and lists one entry per CDR3 protein. The profile shows 75,000 to 80,000 distinct CDR3 sequences, around 80% of them singletons. In regard to this clonotype: The antigen is undetermined. One end of the junction fails to match germline, which may point to a read error.

The sequence was collected from a woman aged 50 to 60 with non-small cell lung cancer. Source material: lung tumor tissue. This chain uses TRBV6-6 with TRBJ1-5; 9 bases are shared with TRBD1. As DNA, the CDR3 is TGTGCCAGTAGCCCTAAGACAGGGGGGTATCAGCACCAGCATTTT. This translates into CASSPKTGGYQHQHF.